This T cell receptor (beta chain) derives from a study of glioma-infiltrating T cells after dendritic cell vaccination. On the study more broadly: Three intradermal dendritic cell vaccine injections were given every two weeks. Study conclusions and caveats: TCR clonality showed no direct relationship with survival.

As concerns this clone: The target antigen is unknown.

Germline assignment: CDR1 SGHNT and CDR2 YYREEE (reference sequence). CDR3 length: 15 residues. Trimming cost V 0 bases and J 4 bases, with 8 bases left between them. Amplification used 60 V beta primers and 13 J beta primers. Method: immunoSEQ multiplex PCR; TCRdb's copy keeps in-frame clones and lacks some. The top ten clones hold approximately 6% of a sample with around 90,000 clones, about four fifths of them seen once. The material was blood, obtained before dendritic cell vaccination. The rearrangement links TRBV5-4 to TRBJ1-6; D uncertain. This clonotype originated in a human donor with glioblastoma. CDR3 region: CASSLAGVYNSPLHF. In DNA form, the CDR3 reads TGTGCCAGCAGCTTGGCCGGAGTTTATAATTCACCCCTCCACTTT.